This T cell receptor (beta chain) was documented in a study of blood T cell repertoires in COVID-19. Looking at the study overall: Material from acute and convalescent COVID-19 was sourced from the United States, Italy and Spain. From T cells, B-cell-depleted T cells, or PBMCs came the material, which was cDNA or gDNA.

From germline, CDR1 is SGHTA and CDR2 FQGNSA. The V gene lost 6 bases and the J gene lost 6 bases, with 11 bases spanning the gap. CDR3 length: 12 amino acids. The table came from immunoSEQ multiplex PCR; TCRdb's copy has only in-frame clones and leaves some out. The data contain roughly 30,000 clones, 87% of them singletons. The chain is built from TRBV7-2 and TRBJ1-1; D gene ambiguous. Sequencing used peripheral blood. This clonotype originated in a human donor in a cohort sampled during active COVID-19. CDR3 region: CASSSIVSEAFF. CDR3 bases: TGTGCCAGCAGTTCTATTGTCTCTGAAGCTTTCTTT.